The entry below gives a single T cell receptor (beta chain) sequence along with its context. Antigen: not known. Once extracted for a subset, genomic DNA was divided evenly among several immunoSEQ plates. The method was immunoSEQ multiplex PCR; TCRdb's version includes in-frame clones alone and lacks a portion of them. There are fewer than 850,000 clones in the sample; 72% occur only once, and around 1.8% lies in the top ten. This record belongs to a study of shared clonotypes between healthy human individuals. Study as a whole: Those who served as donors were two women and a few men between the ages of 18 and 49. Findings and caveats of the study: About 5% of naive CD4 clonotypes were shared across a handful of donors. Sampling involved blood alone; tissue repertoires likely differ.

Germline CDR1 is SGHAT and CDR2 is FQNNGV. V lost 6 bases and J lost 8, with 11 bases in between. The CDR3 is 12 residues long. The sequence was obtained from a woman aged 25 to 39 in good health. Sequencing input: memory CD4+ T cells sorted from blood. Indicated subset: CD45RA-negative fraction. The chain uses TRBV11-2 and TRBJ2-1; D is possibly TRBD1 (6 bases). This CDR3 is CASSSQGDEQFF. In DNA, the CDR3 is TGTGCCAGCAGTTCACAGGGAGATGAGCAGTTCTTC.